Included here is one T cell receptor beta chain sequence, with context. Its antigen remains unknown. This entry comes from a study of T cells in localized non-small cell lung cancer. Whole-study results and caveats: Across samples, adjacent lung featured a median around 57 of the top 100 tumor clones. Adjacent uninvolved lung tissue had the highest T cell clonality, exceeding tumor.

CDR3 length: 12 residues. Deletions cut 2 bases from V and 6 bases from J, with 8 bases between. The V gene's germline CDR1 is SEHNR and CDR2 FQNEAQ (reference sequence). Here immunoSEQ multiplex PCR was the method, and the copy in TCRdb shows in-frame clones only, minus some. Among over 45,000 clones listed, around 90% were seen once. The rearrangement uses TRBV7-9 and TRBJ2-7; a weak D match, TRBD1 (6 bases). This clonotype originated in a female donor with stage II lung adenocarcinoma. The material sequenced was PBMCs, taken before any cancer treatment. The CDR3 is CASSLIRGEQYF. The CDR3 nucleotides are TGTGCCAGCAGCTTAATCAGGGGCGAGCAGTACTTC.